The TCR beta chain described here comes from a study of vaccination and CD4 T cells after COVID-19. CD4+ T cells that had been cultured provided DNA sequenced with the Oncomine TCR Beta short-read assay. Scientists extracted genomic DNA from CD4+ T cells grown in culture. TCRdb called the PCR reads again in MiXCR, with one record for every CDR3 protein. The table lists about 20,000 distinct CDR3 sequences, approximately 27% of them singletons. Only a few counts were recorded for this clonotype. Antigen specificity is unknown. Treatment: approximately nine-day PBMC culture with coronavirus spike peptide pools or control peptides (ViraFEST assay). Peptide pools at 9.5 to 10 ug/ml, together with approximately 9.6 IU/ml IL-2, were added to cultures of 2 million to 2.5 million PBMCs per well. The TCR originated in a human donor with COVID-19. Sequencing input: cultured CD4+ T cells from blood.

CDR3 bases: TGTGCCAGCAGTGTCGGACTAGCGGGGGGCATCTCCTACGAGCAGTACTTC. It codes for CASSVGLAGGISYEQYF. The chain recombines TRBV6-1 with TRBJ2-7; 14 positions match TRBD2. CDR3 size: 17 residues. Trimming took 4 bases from V and 0 from J; bases not matched to a gene: 5. Looked up from germline, CDR1 is MNHNS and CDR2 is SASEGT.